This T cell receptor beta chain emerged from a study of OX40 agonist ivuxolimab in advanced cancers. About the study as a whole: Ivuxolimab, which targeted the costimulatory receptor OX40 (CD134), was an agonistic, fully human IgG2 monoclonal antibody. Intravenous ivuxolimab was administered to patients every 2 weeks at six dose levels: 0.01, 0.1, 0.3, 1.5, 3 and 10 mg/kg. Of the approximately 50 patients in dose escalation, 19 had hepatocellular carcinoma, approximately 15 had melanoma, 9 had renal cell carcinoma and 9 had head and neck cancer. In the dose-escalation cohort, roughly 80% of patients were male, and the mean age was approximately 55 years, with a range of 23 to 79. Patients were allowed to have had prior anti-PD-1, anti-PD-L1 or anti-CTLA-4 therapy, and around two fifths of the dose-escalation patients had been treated with checkpoint inhibitors. Partial responses occurred in three dose-escalation patients, of whom one had hepatocellular carcinoma and two had cutaneous melanoma. The purpose of peripheral TCRbeta sequencing was to test whether ivuxolimab changed TCR sequence diversity and led to clonal T-cell expansion. The paper describes the monotherapy dose-escalation part (N of about 50 patients) of the phase I trial of ivuxolimab.

What the research found in general, with its limitations: Clonal expansion of both CD4+ and CD8+ blood T cells was observed from baseline to week 6 at doses 0.1 to 3.0 mg/kg. After ivuxolimab, CD8+ T cells had more expanded clones than CD4+ T cells on average. Low levels of normalized T-cell clonal expansion were also seen in some patients who did not respond. The antigen specificity of the peripheral T cells that underwent clonal expansion was not determined. In the 0.1-3.0 mg/kg groups, partial responders were among the patients with the lowest normalized peripheral clonal expansion, particularly in CD8+ T cells.

Genomic DNA was extracted from sorted cells for sequencing of the TCRbeta CDR3 region. The immunoSEQ Assay was used to sequence the TCRbeta CDR3 regions. Sourced from immuneACCESS, this table was stored by TCRdb with only in-frame sequences that have V and J called. A share of the clones is absent; for the studies checked, an unresolved V gene accounts for under half, and the remainder has no known explanation. This sample has 29,000 or so clones in its table, and more than 85% of those were observed once. The ten top clones hold roughly a tenth of the sample. The germline V gene encodes CDR1 SEHNR and CDR2 FQNEAQ (reference sequence). V lost 1 base and J lost 3 bases; the stretch between them is 15 bases long. Reading from cysteine to phenylalanine, the CDR3 counts 16 amino acids. CDR3 DNA is the only sequence kept; it has 48 bases, read in frame from the first base. The trial excluded patients who had a history of autoimmune disease or who were on systemic immunosuppression. Peripheral blood for TCR sequencing was collected from all dose cohorts at baseline, on cycle 4 day 1, and on cycle 7 day 1. The samples were taken from a phase I, first-in-human, multicenter, open-label dose-escalation trial of ivuxolimab. Adults with locally advanced or metastatic melanoma, renal cell, hepatocellular, or head and neck squamous cell carcinoma were enrolled in the trial. Before TCR sequencing, CD4+ T cells and CD8+ T cells from peripheral blood were sorted into separate populations.

As concerns this clone: Its antigen target is currently unknown. No much larger clone exists at a distance of one base, and base qualities are not known.

This clonotype was obtained from an adult with an advanced solid tumor such as melanoma, head and neck, liver or kidney cancer. The chain employs TRBV7-9 and TRBJ1-2; TRBD1 is a possible D gene, resting on 6 matching bases. The sequencing used CD4+ or CD8+ T cells sorted from blood, collected in a trial of the OX40 agonist ivuxolimab. The CDR3 protein sequence reads: CASSLEPLQGDYGYTF. Here is the DNA: TGTGCCAGCAGCTTAGAACCTTTACAGGGAGACTATGGCTACACCTTC.